This T cell receptor (beta chain) was observed in a study of post-analysis software for immune sequencing data. Study observations and caveats: The study found TRBV5-6, TRBV5-1 and TRBV20-1 among five TRBV segments more frequent in patients than controls.

Prepared libraries of TCR beta cDNA carried unique molecular identifiers. From the PCR reads, TCRdb called clonotypes with MiXCR, one entry per CDR3 protein. Counted here are fewer than 850,000 distinct CDR3 sequences, roughly 50% occurring once; the ten biggest clones make up 4% to 5%. A word on this clonotype: Its target is unknown.

Germline V gene sequence: CDR1 SGHRS, CDR2 YFSETQ. Trimming removed 4 bases at V and 2 bases at J, with 14 bases between. The CDR3 runs to 15 residues. Sequencing was done on a sample of blood. The clonotype originates from a girl between 5 and 17 years old with multiple sclerosis. V gene TRBV5-1 combines with J gene TRBJ2-3; D may be TRBD1 (5 bases). The CDR3 loop reads CASSLEGANTDTQYF. CDR3 nucleotides: TGCGCCAGCAGCCTTGAAGGGGCTAACACAGATACGCAGTATTTT.